These T cell receptor beta chains were read from a single sample in a study of CD8+ T cells in alopecia areata. The table came from immunoSEQ multiplex PCR; TCRdb's copy has only in-frame clones and leaves some out. This table has about 130,000 clones, approximately 49% appearing once. The input for sequencing was CD8+ T cells sorted from blood, taken at week 0. The receptor source for this set is a human donor with alopecia areata. Each CDR3 is given with its conserved first and last residue. The order of the fields is J gene, V gene, CDR3 length, CDR3 protein.

>TRBJ2-5|TRBV6-6|16
CASSPQPSAVQETQYF
>TRBJ2-7|TRBV9|13
CASSEGTAYEQYF
>TRBJ1-1|TRBV30|14
CAWHPATGNTEAFF
>TRBJ2-7|TRBV6-5|15
CASSPHGASLYEQYF
>TRBJ1-1|TRBV5-1|14
CASSLGGQNTEAFF
>TRBJ2-7|TRBV4-3|16
CASSQDWGGELDEQYF
>TRBJ2-1|TRBV16|17
CASSQSMASGDYNEQFF
>TRBJ1-5|TRBV4-1|13
CASSQRVVQPQHF
>TRBJ2-7|TRBV30|11
CAWTRSYEQYF
>TRBJ2-1|TRBV6-5|13
CASKGAGLGEQFF
>TRBJ2-1|TRBV2|14
CASSVGLGGNEQFF
>TRBJ1-4|TRBV5-1|15
CASSLTFNSPEKLFF
>TRBJ2-3|TRBV5-6|13
CASSLENTDTQYF
>TRBJ2-7|TRBV7-8|14
CASSLVRTGHEQYF
>TRBJ2-1|TRBV29-1|13
CSAGPPTDNEQFF
>TRBJ2-7|TRBV27|15
CASSLPQGLPYEQYF
>TRBJ2-7|TRBV7-3|14
CASSLELAGYEQYF
>TRBJ2-3|TRBV27|12
CASSSGFGTQYF
>TRBJ1-5|TRBV7-9|16
CASSLGGEFLNQPQHF
>TRBJ1-1|TRBV27|13
CASSLSVYTEAFF
>TRBJ2-1|TRBV4-1|17
CASSPPLGQGSGNEQFF
>TRBJ2-1|TRBV9|14
CASSVDLPYNEQFF
>TRBJ2-5|TRBV7-9|13
CASGSWGGETQYF
>TRBJ1-1|TRBV25-1|15
CASSEGGRLNTEAFF
>TRBJ2-7|TRBV6-6|14
CASRSGDGLYEQYF
>TRBJ2-2|TRBV9|12
CASSVSSGELFF
>TRBJ2-7|TRBV10-3|12
CAMSKGDDEQYF
>TRBJ1-5|TRBV4-1|16
CASSPRVGDVNQPQHF
>TRBJ1-1|TRBV9|14
CASSVGNRDSEAFF
>TRBJ2-7|TRBV27|13
CASSLAGLDEQYF
>TRBJ1-1|TRBV6-5|15
CASRMVWTANTEAFF
>TRBJ2-7|TRBV30|13
CAWQRTGYAEQYF
>TRBJ2-7|TRBV5-4|14
CASSFDRGAYEQYF
>TRBJ1-2|TRBV9|14
CASSVAQGSYGYTF
>TRBJ2-5|TRBV7-2|14
CASSSRDGQETQYF
>TRBJ1-2|TRBV13|11
CASREGGGYTF
>TRBJ1-5|TRBV27|16
CASSPLTGGRNQPQHF
>TRBJ2-5|TRBV15|13
CATRGPPGETQYF
>TRBJ1-1|TRBV4-3|15
CASSQLTGAGAEAFF
>TRBJ2-7|TRBV7-8|16
CASSQMGQGVLEEQYF
>TRBJ2-7|TRBV5-5|13
CASSLQGAYEQYF
>TRBJ2-7|TRBV6-6|14
CASSYPSDNYEQYF
>TRBJ2-3|TRBV7-9|15
CASSSSDRPTDTQYF
>TRBJ1-5|TRBV19|14
CASGQGYDGQPQHF
>TRBJ2-3|TRBV6-6|15
CASSYSAAVTDTQYF
>TRBJ2-3|TRBV4-1|15
CASSQIAGGSDTQYF
>TRBJ2-7|TRBV29-1|12
CSAEVGGYEQYF